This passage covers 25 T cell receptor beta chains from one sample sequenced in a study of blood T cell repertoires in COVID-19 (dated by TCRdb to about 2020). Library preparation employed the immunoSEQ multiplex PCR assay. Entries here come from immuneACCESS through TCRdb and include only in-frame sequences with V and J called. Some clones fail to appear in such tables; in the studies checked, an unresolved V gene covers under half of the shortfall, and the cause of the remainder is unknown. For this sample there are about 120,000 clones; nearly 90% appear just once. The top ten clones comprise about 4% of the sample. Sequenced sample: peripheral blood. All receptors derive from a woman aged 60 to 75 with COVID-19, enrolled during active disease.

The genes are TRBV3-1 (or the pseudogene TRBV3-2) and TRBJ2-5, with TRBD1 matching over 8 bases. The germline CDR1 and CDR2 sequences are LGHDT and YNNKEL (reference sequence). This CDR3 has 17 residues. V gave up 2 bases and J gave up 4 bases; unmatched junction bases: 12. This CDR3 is CASSQHRQGKNTETQYF. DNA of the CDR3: TGTGCCAGCAGCCAACATAGACAGGGGAAAAACACAGAGACCCAGTACTTC.

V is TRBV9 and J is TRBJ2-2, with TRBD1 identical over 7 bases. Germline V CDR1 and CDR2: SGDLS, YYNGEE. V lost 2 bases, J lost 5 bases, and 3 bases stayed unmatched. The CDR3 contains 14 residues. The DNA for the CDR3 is TGTGCCAGCAGCGTTAACAGGGGAACCGGGGAGCTGTTTTTT. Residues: CASSVNRGTGELFF.

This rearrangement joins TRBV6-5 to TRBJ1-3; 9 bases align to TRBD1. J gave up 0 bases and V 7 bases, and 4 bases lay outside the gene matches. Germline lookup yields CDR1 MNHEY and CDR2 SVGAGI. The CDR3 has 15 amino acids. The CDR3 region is CASKRTGDSGNTIYF. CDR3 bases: TGTGCCAGCAAAAGGACAGGGGACTCTGGAAACACCATATATTTT.

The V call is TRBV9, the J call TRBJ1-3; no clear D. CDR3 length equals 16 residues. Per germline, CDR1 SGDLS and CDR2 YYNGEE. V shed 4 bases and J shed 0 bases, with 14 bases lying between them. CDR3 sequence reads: CASSLGPGASGNTIYF. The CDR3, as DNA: TGTGCCAGCAGCTTAGGACCGGGAGCCTCTGGAAACACCATATATTTT.

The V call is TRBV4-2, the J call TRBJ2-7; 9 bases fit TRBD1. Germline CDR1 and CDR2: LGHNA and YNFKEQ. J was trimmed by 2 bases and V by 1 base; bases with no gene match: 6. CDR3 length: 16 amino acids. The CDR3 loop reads CASSQARQGGAYEQYF. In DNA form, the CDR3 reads TGTGCCAGCAGCCAAGCGAGACAGGGGGGGGCCTACGAGCAGTACTTC.

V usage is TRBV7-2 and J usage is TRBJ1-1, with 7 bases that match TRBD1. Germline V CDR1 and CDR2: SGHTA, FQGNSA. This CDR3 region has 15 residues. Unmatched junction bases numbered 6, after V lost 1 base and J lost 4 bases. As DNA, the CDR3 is TGTGCCAGCAGCTTAGTTCAGGGGGTGGGCACTGAAGCTTTCTTT. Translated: CASSLVQGVGTEAFF.

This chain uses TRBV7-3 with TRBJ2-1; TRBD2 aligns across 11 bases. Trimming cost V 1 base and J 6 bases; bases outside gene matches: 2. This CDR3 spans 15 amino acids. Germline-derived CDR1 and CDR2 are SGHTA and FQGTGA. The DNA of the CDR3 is TGTGCCAGCAGCTTAAAACTAGCGGGAGTCAATGAGCAGTTCTTC. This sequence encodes CASSLKLAGVNEQFF. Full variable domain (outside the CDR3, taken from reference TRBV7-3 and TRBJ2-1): GAGVSQTPSNKVTEKGKYVELRCDPISGHTALYWYRQSLGQGPEFLIYFQGTGAADDSGLPNDRFFAVRPEGSVSTLKIQRTERGDSAVYLCASSLKLAGVNEQFFGPGTRLTVL.

Here the CDR3 DNA reads TGCGCCAGCAGCCAAGAACTTGTAGGGGCCGATCAGCCCCAGCATTTT. Translating it yields CASSQELVGADQPQHF. This chain uses TRBV4-3 with TRBJ1-5, with a weak D call TRBD1 (5 bases). The CDR3 runs to 16 residues. The ends were cut back, 0 bases at V and 5 bases at J, with 14 bases in the middle. CDR1 LGHNA and CDR2 YSLEER come from the germline V gene.

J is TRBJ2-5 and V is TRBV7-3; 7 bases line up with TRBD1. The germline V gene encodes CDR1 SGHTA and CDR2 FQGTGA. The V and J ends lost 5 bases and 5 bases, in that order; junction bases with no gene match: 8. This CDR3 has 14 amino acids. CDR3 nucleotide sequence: TGTGCCAGCAGCCCCGAGGCACAGGGGGAGACCCAGTACTTC. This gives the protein CASSPEAQGETQYF.

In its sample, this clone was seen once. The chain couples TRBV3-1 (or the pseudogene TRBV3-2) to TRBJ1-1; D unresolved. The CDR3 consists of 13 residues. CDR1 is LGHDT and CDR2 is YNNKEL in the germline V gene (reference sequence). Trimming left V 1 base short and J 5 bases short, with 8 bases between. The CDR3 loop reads CASSQGVRTEAFF. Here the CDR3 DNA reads TGTGCCAGCAGCCAAGGCGTGAGGACTGAAGCTTTCTTT.

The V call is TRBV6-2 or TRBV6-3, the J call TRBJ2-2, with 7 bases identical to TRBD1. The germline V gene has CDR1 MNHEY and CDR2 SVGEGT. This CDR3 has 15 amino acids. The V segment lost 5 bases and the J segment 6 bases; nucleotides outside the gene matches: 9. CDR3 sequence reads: CASSPYIQGAGELFF. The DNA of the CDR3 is TGTGCCAGCAGTCCCTACATCCAGGGGGCCGGGGAGCTGTTTTTT.

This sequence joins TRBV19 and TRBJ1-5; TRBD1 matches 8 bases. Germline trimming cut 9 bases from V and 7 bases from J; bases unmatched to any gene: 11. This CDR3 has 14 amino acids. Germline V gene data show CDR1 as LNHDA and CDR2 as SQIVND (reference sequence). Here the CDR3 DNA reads TGTGCCAGCGCTGGGACAGGCGGTAGACAGCCCCAGCATTTT. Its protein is CASAGTGGRQPQHF.

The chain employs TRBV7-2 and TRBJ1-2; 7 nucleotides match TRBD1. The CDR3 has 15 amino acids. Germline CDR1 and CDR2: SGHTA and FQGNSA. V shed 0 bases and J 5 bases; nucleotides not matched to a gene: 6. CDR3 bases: TGTGCCAGCAGCTTAGCGAGGGGGCTTACTTATGGCTACACCTTC. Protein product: CASSLARGLTYGYTF. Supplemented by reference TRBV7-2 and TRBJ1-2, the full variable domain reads GAGVSQSPSNKVTEKGKDVELRCDPISGHTALYWYRQSLGQGLEFLIYFQGNSAPDKSGLPSDRFSAERTGGSVSTLTIQRTQQEDSAVYLCASSLARGLTYGYTFGSGTRLTVV.

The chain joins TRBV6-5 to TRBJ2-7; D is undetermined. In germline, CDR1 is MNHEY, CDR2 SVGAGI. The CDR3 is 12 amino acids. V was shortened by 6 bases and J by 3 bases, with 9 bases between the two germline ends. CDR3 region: CASSNGGYEQYF. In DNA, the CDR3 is TGTGCCAGCAGCAACGGCGGCTACGAGCAGTACTTC.

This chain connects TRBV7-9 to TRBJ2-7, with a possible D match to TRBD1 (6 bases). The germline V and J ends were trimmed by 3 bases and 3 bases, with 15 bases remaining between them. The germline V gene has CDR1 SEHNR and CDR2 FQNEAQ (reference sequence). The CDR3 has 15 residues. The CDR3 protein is CASSFKWTDNYEQYF. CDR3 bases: TGTGCCAGCAGCTTTAAGTGGACAGATAACTACGAGCAGTACTTC.

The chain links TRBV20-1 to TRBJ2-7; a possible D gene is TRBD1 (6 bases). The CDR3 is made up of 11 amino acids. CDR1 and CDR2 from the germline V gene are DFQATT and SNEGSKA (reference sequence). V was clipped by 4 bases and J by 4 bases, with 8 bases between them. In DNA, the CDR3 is TGCAGTGCTAACAGGGAGTACGAGCAGTACTTC. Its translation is CSANREYEQYF.

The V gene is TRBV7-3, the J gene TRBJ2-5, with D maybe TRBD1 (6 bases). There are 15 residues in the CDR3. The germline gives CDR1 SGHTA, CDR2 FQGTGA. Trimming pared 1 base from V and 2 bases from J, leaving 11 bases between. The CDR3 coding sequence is TGTGCCAGCAGCTTAAGGGGGCCCGAACAAGAGACCCAGTACTTC. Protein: CASSLRGPEQETQYF.

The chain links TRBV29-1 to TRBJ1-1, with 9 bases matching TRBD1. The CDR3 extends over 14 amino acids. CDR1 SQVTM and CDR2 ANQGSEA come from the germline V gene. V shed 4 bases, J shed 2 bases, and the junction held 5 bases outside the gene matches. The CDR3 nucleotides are TGCAGCGTTGGAACGACAGGGGGTAACACTGAAGCTTTCTTT. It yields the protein CSVGTTGGNTEAFF.

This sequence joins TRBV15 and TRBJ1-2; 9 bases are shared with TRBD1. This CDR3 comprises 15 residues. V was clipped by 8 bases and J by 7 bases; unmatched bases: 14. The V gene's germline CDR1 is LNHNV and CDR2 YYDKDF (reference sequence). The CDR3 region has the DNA TGTGCCACCCGGGATACAGGGGGCGGAACGATTGGCTACACCTTC. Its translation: CATRDTGGGTIGYTF.

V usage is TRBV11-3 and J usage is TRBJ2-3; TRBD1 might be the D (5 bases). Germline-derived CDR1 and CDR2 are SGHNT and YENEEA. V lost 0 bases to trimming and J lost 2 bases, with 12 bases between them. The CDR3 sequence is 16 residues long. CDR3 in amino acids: CASSLDPAGHTDTQYF. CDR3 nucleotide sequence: TGTGCCAGCAGCTTAGATCCCGCAGGGCACACAGATACGCAGTATTTT.

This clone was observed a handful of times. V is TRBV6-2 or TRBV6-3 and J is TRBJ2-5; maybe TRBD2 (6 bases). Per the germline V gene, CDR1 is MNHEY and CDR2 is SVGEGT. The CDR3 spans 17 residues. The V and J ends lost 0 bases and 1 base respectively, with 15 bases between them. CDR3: CASSYSISRGGQETQYF. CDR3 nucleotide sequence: TGTGCCAGCAGTTACTCGATATCCCGGGGAGGCCAAGAGACCCAGTACTTC.

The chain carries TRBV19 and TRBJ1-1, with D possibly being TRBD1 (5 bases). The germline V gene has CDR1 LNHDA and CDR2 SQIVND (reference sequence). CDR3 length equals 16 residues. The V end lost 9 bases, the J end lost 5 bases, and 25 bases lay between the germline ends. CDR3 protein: CASGIPRQGWSTEAFF. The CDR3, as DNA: TGTGCCAGCGGAATACCTCGGCAGGGCTGGAGTACTGAAGCTTTCTTT.

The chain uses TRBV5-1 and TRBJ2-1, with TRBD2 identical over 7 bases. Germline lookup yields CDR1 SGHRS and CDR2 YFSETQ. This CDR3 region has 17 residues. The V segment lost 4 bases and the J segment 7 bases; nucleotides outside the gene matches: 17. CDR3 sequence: CASSRNASGVNQNEQFF. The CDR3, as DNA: TGCGCCAGCAGCAGAAACGCGAGCGGGGTAAATCAAAATGAGCAGTTCTTC.

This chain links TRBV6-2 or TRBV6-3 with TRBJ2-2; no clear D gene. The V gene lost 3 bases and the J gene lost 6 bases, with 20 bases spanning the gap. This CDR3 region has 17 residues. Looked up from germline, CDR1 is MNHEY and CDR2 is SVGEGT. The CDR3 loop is CASSYREELNRPGELFF. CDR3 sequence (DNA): TGTGCCAGCAGTTATCGTGAGGAGTTAAACCGACCCGGGGAGCTGTTTTTT.

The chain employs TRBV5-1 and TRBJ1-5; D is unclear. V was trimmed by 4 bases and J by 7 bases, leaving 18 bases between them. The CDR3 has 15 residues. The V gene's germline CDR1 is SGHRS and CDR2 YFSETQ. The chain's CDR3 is CASSSTRVREQPQHF. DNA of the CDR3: TGCGCCAGCAGCAGCACCCGGGTCCGAGAGCAGCCCCAGCATTTT.